One and the same sample provided the 24 T cell receptor beta chains below, sequenced in a study of blood T cell dynamics during melanoma immunotherapy. The time point here: week 3, after first cycle of checkpoint inhibitor. The data were produced by immunoSEQ multiplex PCR, yet TCRdb's version contains in-frame clones alone and is incomplete. The table includes 10,000 to 13,000 clones, 84% detected once. Source: blood, taken from a patient treated with checkpoint blockade. Receptors were obtained from a human donor with melanoma.

The chain combines TRBV20-1 with TRBJ2-7, with TRBD2 matching 10 bases. V lost 4 bases, J lost 12 bases, and 6 bases stayed unmatched. The CDR3 extends over 11 amino acids. Germline V gene data show CDR1 as DFQATT and CDR2 as SNEGSKA (reference sequence). CDR3 residues: CSATSLAGPYF. CDR3 nucleotides: TGCAGTGCTACGTCACTAGCGGGGCCGTACTTC.

The chain couples TRBV15 to TRBJ2-5; D uncertain. The germline V gene has CDR1 LNHNV and CDR2 YYDKDF (reference sequence). V lost 3 bases, J lost 7 bases, and 9 bases lay in between. The CDR3 extends over 12 amino acids. DNA for the CDR3: TGTGCCACCAGCAGCGCCGAAGGGACCCAGTACTTC. Translation gives CATSSAEGTQYF. The full variable domain, in which reference TRBV15 and TRBJ2-5 provide the parts outside the CDR3, is DAMVIQNPRYQVTQFGKPVTLSCSQTLNHNVMYWYQQKSSQAPKLLFHYYDKDFNNEADTPDNFQSRRPNTSFCFLDIRSPGLGDTAMYLCATSSAEGTQYFGPGTRLLVL.

This clone was detected only once. The chain employs TRBV7-2 and TRBJ2-1, with a weak D call TRBD2 (5 bases). Germline V CDR1 and CDR2: SGHTA, FQGNSA. The CDR3 consists of 14 residues. The V end was cut by 3 bases, the J end by 7 bases, with 13 bases between. As DNA, the CDR3 is TGTGCCAGCAGCTTGGACCGGGGTACAAATGAGCAGTTCTTC. This gives the protein CASSLDRGTNEQFF.

The genes are TRBV10-3 and TRBJ1-1, with 8 bases lining up with TRBD1. The CDR3 is made up of 15 amino acids. V was clipped by 2 bases and J by 4 bases; unmatched bases: 6. Germline CDR1 is ENHRY and CDR2 is SYGVKD. CDR3 DNA sequence: TGTGCCATCAGTGAGGCAGCGGACAGGGCCACTGAAGCTTTCTTT. Its translation is CAISEAADRATEAFF.

The chain recombines TRBV7-8 with TRBJ1-5; 8 bases fit TRBD1. The CDR3 is made up of 18 amino acids. Germline trimming cut 1 base from V and 0 bases from J; bases unmatched to any gene: 8. CDR1 SGHVS and CDR2 FQNEAQ come from the germline V gene. The CDR3 sequence is CASSLGVQGVYSNQPQHF. Here the CDR3 DNA reads TGTGCCAGCAGCTTAGGGGTACAGGGGGTCTATAGCAATCAGCCCCAGCATTTT.

In this sample, this clone turned up once. The chain links TRBV28 to TRBJ2-7; 11 positions match TRBD2. The CDR3 length is 14 residues. From germline, CDR1 is MDHEN and CDR2 SYDVKM. Trimming cost V 6 bases and J 0 bases; bases outside gene matches: 1. CDR3: CASRGLADSYEQYF. CDR3 nucleotide sequence: TGTGCCAGCAGGGGACTAGCGGACTCCTACGAGCAGTACTTC.

The chain carries TRBV9 and TRBJ1-1, with 8 positions matching TRBD1. V shed 0 bases and J 11 bases; nucleotides not matched to a gene: 12. Germline loops: CDR1 SGDLS, CDR2 YYNGEE. The CDR3 runs to 15 residues. CDR3 region: CASSVVPKQGAWAFF. The CDR3 bases are TGTGCCAGCAGCGTAGTCCCCAAGCAGGGGGCATGGGCTTTCTTT.

This chain connects TRBV2 to TRBJ2-7; D tentatively fits TRBD1 or TRBD2 (5 bases each). Germline V lookup: CDR1 SNHLY, CDR2 FYNNEI. The CDR3 runs 14 residues. V was pared by 6 bases and J by 1 base, with 13 bases between. This CDR3 is CASSRGVGSYEQYF. Written as DNA, the CDR3 is TGTGCCAGCAGCCGAGGGGTGGGGTCCTACGAGCAGTACTTC.

J is TRBJ2-3 and V is TRBV5-1; TRBD1 matches 7 bases. The CDR3 is made up of 14 amino acids. Germline CDR1 is SGHRS and CDR2 is YFSETQ. J gave up 7 bases and V 4 bases, and 9 bases lay outside the gene matches. CDR3 amino acids: CASSRITGQHTQYF. CDR3 nucleotide sequence: TGCGCCAGCAGCCGTATAACGGGACAGCATACGCAGTATTTT.

The CDR3 loop reads CASSQERGGPDTQYF. In DNA form, the CDR3 reads TGTGCCAGCAGCCAAGAGCGGGGGGGCCCAGATACGCAGTATTTT. The chain couples TRBV4-2 to TRBJ2-3; 9 positions match TRBD2. With V trimmed by 0 bases and J by 4 bases, 2 bases remained unmatched. CDR1 is LGHNA, CDR2 YNFKEQ, per germline. The CDR3 is 15 residues long.

The chain uses TRBV5-6 and TRBJ2-7; unclear D gene. Germline CDR1 SGHDT, CDR2 YYEEEE. This CDR3 contains 14 residues. V shed 0 bases and J shed 0 bases, with 7 bases lying between them. The CDR3 loop reads CASSLERNSYEQYF. CDR3 bases: TGTGCCAGCAGCTTGGAGCGCAACTCCTACGAGCAGTACTTC.

The chain is built from TRBV18 and TRBJ2-5; tentatively, D is TRBD1 (6 bases). The V end lost 1 base, the J end lost 5 bases, and 11 bases lay between the germline ends. The CDR3 runs to 14 residues. The germline V gene encodes CDR1 KGHSH and CDR2 LQKENI. CDR3 sequence (DNA): TGTGCCAGCTCACCACAAGTGGACAGTGAGACCCAGTACTTC. Protein: CASSPQVDSETQYF. The whole variable domain, filled in from reference TRBV18 and TRBJ2-5, reads NAGVMQNPRHLVRRRGQEARLRCSPMKGHSHVYWYRQLPEEGLKFMVYLQKENIIDESGMPKERFSAEFPKEGPSILRIQQVVRGDSAAYFCASSPQVDSETQYFGPGTRLLVL.

This sequence joins TRBV6-1 and TRBJ1-1, with D perhaps TRBD1 (6 bases). Trimming removed 5 bases at V and 7 bases at J, with 17 bases between. Germline V gene data show CDR1 as MNHNS and CDR2 as SASEGT. The CDR3 spans 14 residues. The CDR3 here is CASSPRTVRDEAFF. The CDR3 nucleotides read TGTGCCAGCAGTCCCCGGACAGTTCGGGATGAAGCTTTCTTT.

The rearrangement joins TRBV6-5 to TRBJ2-7; 15 bases map to TRBD2. V lost 3 bases and J lost 6; bases outside the gene matches: 6. CDR3 size: 16 residues. Germline CDR1 is MNHEY and CDR2 is SVGAGI. This CDR3 is CASSYWTSGGAGEQYF. The CDR3 coding sequence is TGTGCCAGCAGTTATTGGACTAGCGGGGGGGCGGGCGAGCAGTACTTC.

J is TRBJ1-1 and V is TRBV6-6; D remains ambiguous. V was trimmed by 6 bases and J by 3 bases, leaving 11 bases between them. This CDR3 region has 13 residues. Per germline, CDR1 MNHNY and CDR2 SVGAGI (reference sequence). CDR3 bases: TGTGCCAGCAGCCTGACGGTAGACACTGAAGCTTTCTTT. It codes for CASSLTVDTEAFF.

The DNA of the CDR3 is TGCAGCGTTCCCGGGACCAATGAGCAGTTCTTC. Encoded protein: CSVPGTNEQFF. The chain joins TRBV29-1 to TRBJ2-1, with D perhaps given as TRBD1 or TRBD2 (5 bases each). Deletions cut 5 bases from V and 6 bases from J, with 8 bases between. Germline V gives CDR1 SQVTM, CDR2 ANQGSEA. The CDR3 extends over 11 amino acids.

The chain combines TRBV15 with TRBJ1-2; 8 positions agree with TRBD1. Losses at the gene ends were 1 base for V and 8 bases for J; bases not matched to a gene: 9. CDR3 size: 15 residues. Germline loops: CDR1 LNHNV, CDR2 YYDKDF (reference sequence). Here the CDR3 reads CATSRGIGQGQGYTF. The CDR3 DNA is TGTGCCACCAGCAGAGGGATTGGACAGGGCCAAGGCTACACCTTC. The whole variable domain, filled in from reference TRBV15 and TRBJ1-2, reads DAMVIQNPRYQVTQFGKPVTLSCSQTLNHNVMYWYQQKSSQAPKLLFHYYDKDFNNEADTPDNFQSRRPNTSFCFLDIRSPGLGDTAMYLCATSRGIGQGQGYTFGSGTRLTVV.

The rearrangement links TRBV19 to TRBJ2-6, with a possible D match to TRBD2 (5 bases). Germline-derived CDR1 and CDR2 are LNHDA and SQIVND (reference sequence). Trimming shortened V by 5 bases and J by 0 bases, and 8 bases separated the two germline ends. The CDR3 extends over 15 amino acids. DNA of the CDR3: TGTGCCAGTAGTTCAAGCGGCTCTGGGGCCAACGTCCTGACTTTC. This encodes CASSSSGSGANVLTF.

The V call is TRBV30, the J call TRBJ2-2; D may be TRBD2 (6 bases). The CDR3 has 11 residues. The V and J ends lost 5 bases and 7 bases respectively, with 8 bases between them. Germline-derived CDR1 and CDR2 are GTSNPN and SVGIG (reference sequence). The CDR3 nucleotides are TGTGCCTGGGCGGGGAACGGGGAGCTGTTTTTT. This gives the protein CAWAGNGELFF. Combining the CDR3 with reference TRBV30 and TRBJ2-2 gives the whole variable domain SQTIHQWPATLVQPVGSPLSLECTVEGTSNPNLYWYRQAAGRGLQLLFYSVGIGQISSEVPQNLSASRPQDRQFILSSKKLLLSDSGFYLCAWAGNGELFFGEGSRLTVL.

A single count supports this clone. The V call is TRBV9, the J call TRBJ2-7, with 9 nucleotides matching TRBD1. The germline CDR1 and CDR2 sequences are SGDLS and YYNGEE. The CDR3 has 15 residues. Trimming cost V 2 bases and J 6 bases; bases outside gene matches: 9. In DNA, the CDR3 is TGTGCCAGCAGCGTTGAAGGGGACAGGGTGAGCGAGCAGTACTTC. Its protein product is CASSVEGDRVSEQYF.

Note on this clone: In the same sample, other DNA sequences code for this CDR3. This chain joins TRBV7-9 and TRBJ2-7; D possibly corresponds to TRBD1 (5 bases). Germline lookup yields CDR1 SEHNR and CDR2 FQNEAQ (reference sequence). The CDR3 length is 12 residues. Trimming shortened V by 3 bases and J by 5 bases, and 8 bases separated the two germline ends. The CDR3 DNA follows: TGTGCCAGCAGCTTTGACAGCCACGAGCAGTACTTC. This translates into CASSFDSHEQYF.

The V and J genes are TRBV18 and TRBJ2-7, with D maybe TRBD1 (6 bases). CDR1 and CDR2 from the germline V gene are KGHSH and LQKENI. The CDR3 is 13 amino acids. Trimming removed 6 bases at V and 2 bases at J, with 11 bases between. The chain's CDR3 is CASSPGTPYEQYF. Written as DNA, the CDR3 is TGTGCCAGCTCCCCTGGGACACCCTACGAGCAGTACTTC.

V and J are TRBV6-4 and TRBJ2-5, with D possibly matching TRBD1 (6 bases). Trimming took 6 bases from V and 0 from J, leaving 20 bases between them. CDR1 is MRHNA and CDR2 is SNTAGT in the germline V gene. The CDR3 length is 17 residues. Here the CDR3 reads CASSPKPGHWDQETQYF. In DNA form, the CDR3 reads TGTGCCAGCAGCCCGAAACCGGGACATTGGGACCAAGAGACCCAGTACTTC.

The chain has TRBV6-5 and TRBJ1-5; D might be TRBD1 (5 bases). The CDR3 totals 15 residues. Trimming left V 0 bases short and J 4 bases short, with 10 bases between. Germline CDR1 reads MNHEY; CDR2 reads SVGAGI. Here the CDR3 reads CASSYSPGQNQPQHF. The CDR3 coding sequence is TGTGCCAGCAGTTACTCCCCAGGGCAAAATCAGCCCCAGCATTTT.